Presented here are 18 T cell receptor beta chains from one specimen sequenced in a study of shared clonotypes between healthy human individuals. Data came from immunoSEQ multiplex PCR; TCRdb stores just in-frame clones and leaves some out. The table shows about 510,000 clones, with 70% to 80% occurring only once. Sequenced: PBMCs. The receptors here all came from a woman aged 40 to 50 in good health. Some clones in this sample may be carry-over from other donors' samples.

In nucleotides, the CDR3 is TGTGCCAGCAGCCTCGAGGGGGCCCCCACTGAAGCTTTCTTT. It yields the protein CASSLEGAPTEAFF. V and J are TRBV28 and TRBJ1-1, with 7 bases lining up with TRBD1. J was trimmed by 4 bases and V by 6 bases; bases with no gene match: 8. Germline values: CDR1 MDHEN, CDR2 SYDVKM. The CDR3 covers 14 residues.

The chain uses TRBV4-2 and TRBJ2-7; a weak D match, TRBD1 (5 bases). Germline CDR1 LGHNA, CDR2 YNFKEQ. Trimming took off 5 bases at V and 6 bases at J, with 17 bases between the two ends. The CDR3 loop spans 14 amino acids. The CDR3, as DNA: TGTGCCAGCAGCTTGGGGCAATGGAAGGGCGAGCAGTACTTC. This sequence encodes CASSLGQWKGEQYF.

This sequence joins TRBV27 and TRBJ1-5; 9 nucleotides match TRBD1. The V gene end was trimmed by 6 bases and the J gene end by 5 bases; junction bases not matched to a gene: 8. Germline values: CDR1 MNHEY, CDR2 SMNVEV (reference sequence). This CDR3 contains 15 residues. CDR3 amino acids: CASRAGQGFYQPQHF. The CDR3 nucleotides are TGTGCCAGCAGGGCGGGACAGGGCTTTTATCAGCCCCAGCATTTT.

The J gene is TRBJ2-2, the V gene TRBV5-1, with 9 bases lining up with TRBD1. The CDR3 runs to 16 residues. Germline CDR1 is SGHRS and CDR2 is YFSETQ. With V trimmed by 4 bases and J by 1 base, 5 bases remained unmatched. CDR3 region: CASSLPGQGNTGELFF. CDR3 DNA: TGCGCCAGCAGCCTCCCGGGACAGGGGAACACCGGGGAGCTGTTTTTT.

CDR3 sequence reads: CASRWGSGSPLHF. The CDR3 nucleotides are TGTGCCAGCAGATGGGGGTCGGGTTCACCCCTCCACTTT. This sequence joins TRBV7-9 and TRBJ1-6; D is perhaps TRBD1 (5 bases). The CDR3 is made up of 13 amino acids. Germline values: CDR1 SEHNR, CDR2 FQNEAQ (reference sequence). V was clipped by 6 bases and J by 9 bases, with 12 bases between them.

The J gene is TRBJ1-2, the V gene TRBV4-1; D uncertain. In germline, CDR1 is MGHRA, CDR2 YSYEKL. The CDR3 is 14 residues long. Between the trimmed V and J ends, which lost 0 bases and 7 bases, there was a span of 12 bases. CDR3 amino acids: CASSQEKGSRGYTF. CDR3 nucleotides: TGCGCCAGCAGCCAAGAAAAAGGGTCCCGTGGCTACACCTTC.

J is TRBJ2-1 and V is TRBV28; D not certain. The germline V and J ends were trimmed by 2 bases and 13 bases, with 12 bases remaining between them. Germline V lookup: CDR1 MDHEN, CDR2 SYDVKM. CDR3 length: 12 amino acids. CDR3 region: CASSLLSRIQFF. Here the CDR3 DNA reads TGTGCCAGCAGTTTACTATCAAGGATTCAGTTCTTC.

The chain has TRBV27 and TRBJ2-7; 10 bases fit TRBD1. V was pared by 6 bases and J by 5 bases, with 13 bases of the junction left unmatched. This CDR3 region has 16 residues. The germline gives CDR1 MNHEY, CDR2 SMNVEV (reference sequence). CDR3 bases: TGTGCCAGCAGCCGAACTCCGGGACAGGGGTCGGACGAGCAGTACTTC. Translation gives CASSRTPGQGSDEQYF.

CDR3 bases: TGTGCCAGCAGCTCGCCTAGCGGGAGCTCCTACGAGCAGTACTTC. Protein sequence: CASSSPSGSSYEQYF. The chain has TRBV7-9 and TRBJ2-7; 10 bases match TRBD2. The V gene's germline CDR1 is SEHNR and CDR2 FQNEAQ (reference sequence). The trim removed 4 bases at V and 0 bases at J, leaving 3 bases unmatched. There are 15 residues in the CDR3.

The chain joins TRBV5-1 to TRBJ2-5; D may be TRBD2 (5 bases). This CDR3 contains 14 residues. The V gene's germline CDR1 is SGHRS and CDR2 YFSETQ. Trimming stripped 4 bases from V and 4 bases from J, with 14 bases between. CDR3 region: CASSKYSEGETQYF. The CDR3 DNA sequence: TGCGCCAGCAGCAAGTATTCAGAGGGAGAGACCCAGTACTTC.

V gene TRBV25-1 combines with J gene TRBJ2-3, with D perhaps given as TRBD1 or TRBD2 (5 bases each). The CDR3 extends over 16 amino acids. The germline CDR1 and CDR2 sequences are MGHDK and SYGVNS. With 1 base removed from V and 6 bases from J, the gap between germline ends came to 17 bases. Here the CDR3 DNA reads TGTGCCAGCAGTGAATCAACCGGGACCCCAAGGGATACGCAGTATTTT. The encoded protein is CASSESTGTPRDTQYF.

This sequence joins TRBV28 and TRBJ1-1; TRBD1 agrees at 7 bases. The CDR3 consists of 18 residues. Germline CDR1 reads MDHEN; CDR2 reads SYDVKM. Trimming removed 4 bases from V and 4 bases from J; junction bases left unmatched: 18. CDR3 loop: CASSSHSPLTGLRTEAFF. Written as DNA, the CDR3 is TGTGCCAGCAGTTCCCACTCCCCTTTGACAGGGCTCCGCACTGAAGCTTTCTTT.

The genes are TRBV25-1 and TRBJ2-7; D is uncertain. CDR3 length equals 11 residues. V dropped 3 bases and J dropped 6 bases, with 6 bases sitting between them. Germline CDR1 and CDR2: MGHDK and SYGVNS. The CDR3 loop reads CASSEVGEQYF. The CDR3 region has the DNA TGTGCCAGCAGTGAGGTAGGCGAGCAGTACTTC.

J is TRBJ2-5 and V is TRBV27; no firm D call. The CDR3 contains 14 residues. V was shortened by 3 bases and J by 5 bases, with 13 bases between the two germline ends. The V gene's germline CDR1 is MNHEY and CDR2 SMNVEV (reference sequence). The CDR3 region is CASSFRAGRETQYF. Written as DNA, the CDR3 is TGTGCCAGCAGTTTCCGGGCCGGCCGGGAGACCCAGTACTTC.

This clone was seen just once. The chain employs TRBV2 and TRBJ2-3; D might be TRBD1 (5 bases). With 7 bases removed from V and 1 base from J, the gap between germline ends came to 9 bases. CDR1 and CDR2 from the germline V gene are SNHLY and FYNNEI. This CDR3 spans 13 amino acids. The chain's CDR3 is CASILQGTDTQYF. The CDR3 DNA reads TGTGCCAGCATCTTACAGGGCACAGATACGCAGTATTTT. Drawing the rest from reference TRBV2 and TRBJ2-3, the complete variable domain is EPEVTQTPSHQVTQMGQEVILRCVPISNHLYFYWYRQILGQKVEFLVSFYNNEISEKSEIFDDQFSVERPDGSNFTLKIRSTKLEDSAMYFCASILQGTDTQYFGPGTRLTVL.

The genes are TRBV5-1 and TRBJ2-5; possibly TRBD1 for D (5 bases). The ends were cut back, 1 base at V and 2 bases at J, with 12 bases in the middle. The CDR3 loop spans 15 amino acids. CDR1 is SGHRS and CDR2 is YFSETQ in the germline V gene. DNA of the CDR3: TGCGCCAGCAGCTTGTTAGTTGGACAACAAGAGACCCAGTACTTC. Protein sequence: CASSLLVGQQETQYF. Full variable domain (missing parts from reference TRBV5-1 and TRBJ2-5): KAGVTQTPRYLIKTRGQQVTLSCSPISGHRSVSWYQQTPGQGLQFLFEYFSETQRNKGNFPGRFSGRQFSNSRSEMNVSTLELGDSALYLCASSLLVGQQETQYFGPGTRLLVL.

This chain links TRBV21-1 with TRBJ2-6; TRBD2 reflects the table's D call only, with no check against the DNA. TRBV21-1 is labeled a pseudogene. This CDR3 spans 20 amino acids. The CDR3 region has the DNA TGTGCCAGCAGCAAAAACCCCCTACTAGCGGGAGGACCTGGGGCCAACGTCCTGACTTTC. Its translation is CASSKNPLLAGGPGANVLTF.

CDR3 in amino acids: CASSCWLAGVYEQYF. The DNA for the CDR3 is TGTGCCAGCAGCTGCTGGCTAGCGGGAGTATACGAGCAGTACTTC. The genes are TRBV21-1 and TRBJ2-7; the table gives TRBD2 as D, unverified against the DNA. TRBV21-1 is a listed pseudogene. The length of the CDR3 is 15 residues.